These 27 T cell receptor beta chains share one sample of origin, sequenced in a study of T cells after yellow fever vaccination. Using its own MiXCR run on the 5' RACE reads, TCRdb lists one record per CDR3 protein. The sample consists of a few hundred thousand distinct CDR3 sequences, roughly 17% of them appearing once. Sequenced here: PBMCs, sampled 5 to 6 days after the first yellow fever vaccination. These receptors originate from a man between 18 and 35 years old who received the YFV17D yellow fever vaccine.

At least ten counts were recorded for this clonotype. The rearrangement links TRBV5-6 to TRBJ2-1; 8 bases are a match to TRBD2. The V and J ends lost 1 base and 4 bases, in that order; junction bases with no gene match: 4. Germline lookup yields CDR1 SGHDT and CDR2 YYEEEE. The CDR3 has 15 residues. This chain's CDR3 is CASSLTGGRYNEQFF. DNA for the CDR3: TGTGCCAGCAGCTTGACGGGGGGGCGATACAATGAGCAGTTCTTC.

The rearrangement joins TRBV11-3 to TRBJ2-3, with D unclear. CDR3 size: 14 residues. Germline V gene sequence: CDR1 SGHNT, CDR2 YENEEA. Trimming removed 4 bases from V and 2 bases from J, with 10 bases in between. In DNA, the CDR3 is TGTGCCAGCAGCTCCCTCTTCCCCACAGATACGCAGTATTTT. The encoded protein is CASSSLFPTDTQYF.

There are a few counts of this clonotype. The chain joins TRBV18 to TRBJ2-3; D is unclear. Trimming removed 6 bases at V and 6 bases at J, with 16 bases between. Germline CDR1 reads KGHSH; CDR2 reads LQKENI. The CDR3 consists of 14 residues. The CDR3 region has the DNA TGTGCCAGCTCCCCCACCCGGGTTTTGGATACGCAGTATTTT. As protein: CASSPTRVLDTQYF.

This clonotype was picked up many times. As DNA, the CDR3 is TGTGCCAGCAGCCGTCCTAATTCACCCCTCCACTTT. Its translation: CASSRPNSPLHF. The chain uses TRBV5-4 and TRBJ1-6, with unresolved D. Germline V CDR1 and CDR2: SGHNT, YYREEE (reference sequence). The CDR3 length is 12 residues. V lost 4 bases and J lost 6, with 5 bases in between.

The J gene is TRBJ1-4, the V gene TRBV6-1; 7 bases match TRBD1. The CDR3 is made up of 15 amino acids. Germline assignment: CDR1 MNHNS and CDR2 SASEGT. V shed 6 bases and J 4 bases; nucleotides not matched to a gene: 8. The CDR3 nucleotides read TGTGCCAGCAGGTCCCTCAGGGGGGTTAATGAAAAACTGTTTTTT. Protein product: CASRSLRGVNEKLFF.

This clonotype was counted between two and nine times. CDR3 DNA: TGTGCCAGCAGCCGGCGGGGGGGGGCCGAAGATACGCAGTATTTT. It codes for CASSRRGGAEDTQYF. The V gene is TRBV7-9, the J gene TRBJ2-3; 9 bases are a match to TRBD2. J gave up 5 bases and V 5 bases, and 8 bases lay outside the gene matches. From germline, CDR1 is SEHNR and CDR2 FQNEAQ (reference sequence). The CDR3 consists of 15 residues.

The genes are TRBV5-1 and TRBJ2-2; D perhaps matches TRBD1 (5 bases). CDR3 length equals 15 residues. V lost 4 bases to trimming and J lost 1 base, with 11 bases between them. CDR1 SGHRS and CDR2 YFSETQ come from the germline V gene. The CDR3 region is CASSTRVGNTGELFF. In DNA form, the CDR3 reads TGCGCCAGCAGCACCAGGGTAGGGAACACCGGGGAGCTGTTTTTT.

The chain carries TRBV6-5 and TRBJ1-1, with D perhaps TRBD1 (6 bases). Per germline, CDR1 MNHEY and CDR2 SVGAGI. V shed 1 base and J shed 1 base, with 7 bases lying between them. The CDR3 loop spans 14 amino acids. Here the CDR3 reads CASSYWDTNTEAFF. DNA of the CDR3: TGTGCCAGCAGTTACTGGGACACGAACACTGAAGCTTTCTTT.

This clonotype was found a few times. The chain links TRBV12-3 or TRBV12-4 to TRBJ2-5, with D perhaps matching TRBD1 or TRBD2 (5 bases each). V lost 5 bases, J lost 5 bases, and 24 bases lay in between. There are 17 residues in the CDR3. CDR3 loop: CASSHPRGGSQPETQYF. The CDR3 DNA reads as TGTGCCAGCAGTCACCCTAGGGGCGGGTCTCAACCGGAGACCCAGTACTTC.

This clonotype was observed many times. V and J are TRBV7-2 and TRBJ2-7, with 9 bases that match TRBD2. Trimming at V came to 3 bases and at J to 2 bases, leaving 5 bases not matched to a gene. Germline CDR1 and CDR2: SGHTA and FQGNSA. CDR3 length equals 15 residues. CDR3 in amino acids: CASSLVAGDTYEQYF. CDR3 bases: TGTGCCAGCAGCTTGGTAGCGGGGGATACCTACGAGCAGTACTTC.

This chain links TRBV20-1 with TRBJ2-1, with D possibly TRBD2 on 5 matching bases. This CDR3 comprises 14 residues. V lost 4 bases, J lost 0 bases, and 10 bases lay in between. CDR1 and CDR2 (germline): DFQATT, SNEGSKA (reference sequence). The CDR3 is CSATVGSSYNEQFF. In DNA form, the CDR3 reads TGCAGTGCTACAGTGGGGAGCTCCTACAATGAGCAGTTCTTC.

In this sample, this clonotype turned up a few times. The V and J genes are TRBV7-2 and TRBJ2-6; TRBD2 matches 8 bases. The V gene's germline CDR1 is SGHTA and CDR2 FQGNSA. V was clipped by 7 bases and J by 1 base; unmatched bases: 6. The CDR3 length is 16 residues. As DNA, the CDR3 is TGTGCCAGCACCCACGGGGGGGGATCTGGGGCCAACGTCCTGACTTTC. Translation: CASTHGGGSGANVLTF.

The chain couples TRBV12-3 or TRBV12-4 to TRBJ1-6, with D possibly being TRBD1 (5 bases). V lost 3 bases, J lost 7 bases, and 10 bases lay in between. The CDR3 spans 14 residues. CDR3 in amino acids: CASSFRGSNSPLHF. DNA for the CDR3: TGTGCCAGCAGTTTTCGGGGCTCGAATTCACCCCTCCACTTT.

This clonotype appeared a few times. The J gene is TRBJ2-5, the V gene TRBV5-1; D gene ambiguous. In germline, CDR1 is SGHRS, CDR2 YFSETQ. The ends were cut back, 0 bases at V and 4 bases at J, with 10 bases in the middle. The CDR3 sequence is 14 residues long. The CDR3 bases are TGCGCCAGCAGCTTGGAAGGAAACAGAGAGACCCAGTACTTC. It translates to CASSLEGNRETQYF.

The chain employs TRBV4-1 and TRBJ2-5; possibly TRBD1 for D (6 bases). The germline V gene encodes CDR1 MGHRA and CDR2 YSYEKL. The ends were cut back, 0 bases at V and 1 base at J, with 9 bases in the middle. The CDR3 is 15 residues long. The CDR3 sequence: CASSQERGFQETQYF. The CDR3 DNA reads as TGCGCCAGCAGCCAAGAAAGGGGGTTCCAAGAGACCCAGTACTTC.

In this sample, this clonotype turned up a few times. This sequence joins TRBV7-9 and TRBJ1-2, with TRBD1 identical over 8 bases. Per germline, CDR1 SEHNR and CDR2 FQNEAQ (reference sequence). The CDR3 is 15 residues long. V lost 5 bases to trimming and J lost 2 bases; unmatched junction nucleotides: 7. The CDR3 sequence: CASSAAGTGNYGYTF. The CDR3 DNA reads as TGTGCCAGCAGCGCGGCCGGGACAGGCAACTATGGCTACACCTTC. Supplemented by reference TRBV7-9 and TRBJ1-2, the full variable domain reads DTGVSQNPRHKITKRGQNVTFRCDPISEHNRLYWYRQTLGQGPEFLTYFQNEAQLEKSRLLSDRFSAERPKGSFSTLEIQRTEQGDSAMYLCASSAAGTGNYGYTFGSGTRLTVV.

V and J are TRBV7-8 and TRBJ2-5, with D possibly being TRBD2 (6 bases). V dropped 8 bases and J dropped 1 base, with 11 bases sitting between them. CDR3 length: 13 residues. Germline values: CDR1 SGHVS, CDR2 FQNEAQ. In DNA, the CDR3 is TGTGCCAGCCTGCGGGGAGCCCAAGAGACCCAGTACTTC. This translates into CASLRGAQETQYF.

The V gene is TRBV6-5, the J gene TRBJ2-5; D gene ambiguous. The CDR3 covers 14 residues. Trimming shortened V by 2 bases and J by 4 bases, and 11 bases separated the two germline ends. The germline gives CDR1 MNHEY, CDR2 SVGAGI. The CDR3 is CASSYRGSGETQYF. CDR3 coding DNA: TGTGCCAGCAGTTACCGAGGATCAGGAGAGACCCAGTACTTC.

In this sample, this clonotype turned up a few times. The chain links TRBV4-1 to TRBJ1-4; D is unresolved. The ends were cut back, 3 bases at V and 3 bases at J, with 8 bases in the middle. CDR1 is MGHRA and CDR2 is YSYEKL in the germline V gene. This CDR3 comprises 14 residues. DNA of the CDR3: TGCGCCAGCAGCCAGGCATCCCCTAATGAAAAACTGTTTTTT. Its translation is CASSQASPNEKLFF.

V is TRBV13 and J is TRBJ2-4; D perhaps matches TRBD1 (7 bases). The CDR3 has 18 amino acids. Germline CDR1 PRHDT, CDR2 FYEKMQ (reference sequence). The V and J ends lost 0 bases and 1 base respectively, with 16 bases between them. The CDR3 loop is CASSLGLATGRAKNIQYF. Written as DNA, the CDR3 is TGTGCCAGCAGCTTAGGCCTCGCGACAGGGAGGGCCAAAAACATTCAGTACTTC.

The genes are TRBV7-9 and TRBJ2-7, with 7 bases that match TRBD1. This CDR3 is built from 14 residues. The germline V gene encodes CDR1 SEHNR and CDR2 FQNEAQ (reference sequence). The V gene end was trimmed by 4 bases and the J gene end by 3 bases; junction bases not matched to a gene: 6. CDR3 DNA sequence: TGTGCCAGCAGCTCGTCCCGGGACAGCTACGAGCAGTACTTC. Amino acid sequence: CASSSSRDSYEQYF.

The chain couples TRBV5-1 to TRBJ2-2; TRBD1 matches 11 bases. The CDR3 is 16 amino acids. The germline V gene has CDR1 SGHRS and CDR2 YFSETQ. The junction had 7 bases not matched to a gene; V was cut back by 5 bases and J by 4 bases. The CDR3 spells CASRPGQGEGTGELFF. CDR3 sequence (DNA): TGCGCCAGCAGGCCGGGACAGGGGGAAGGCACCGGGGAGCTGTTTTTT.

This clonotype was seen only a few times. The chain joins TRBV7-9 to TRBJ2-1; D uncertain. V was pared by 5 bases and J by 8 bases, with 13 bases between. From germline, CDR1 is SEHNR and CDR2 FQNEAQ (reference sequence). The CDR3 is made up of 13 amino acids. The CDR3, as DNA: TGTGCCAGCAGCCGTCCCCCCGGCCATGAGCAGTTCTTC. This gives the protein CASSRPPGHEQFF.

The chain carries TRBV5-6 and TRBJ1-1, with 8 bases aligning to TRBD1. The CDR3 totals 15 residues. The V segment lost 2 bases and the J segment 1 base; nucleotides outside the gene matches: 4. Germline V lookup: CDR1 SGHDT, CDR2 YYEEEE. CDR3 amino acids: CASSFPDRENTEAFF. The CDR3 DNA sequence: TGTGCCAGCAGCTTCCCGGACAGGGAGAACACTGAAGCTTTCTTT.

V is TRBV7-2 and J is TRBJ2-1, with TRBD1 identical over 8 bases. Germline lookup yields CDR1 SGHTA and CDR2 FQGNSA. This CDR3 is built from 15 residues. The ends lost 7 bases at V and 2 bases at J; junction bases unmatched: 7. The CDR3 nucleotides are TGTGCCAGCAAGCAGGGGGCGGAAGCCTACAATGAGCAGTTCTTC. Protein: CASKQGAEAYNEQFF.

The CDR3 is CASSLGYGTDNTGELFF. In DNA form, the CDR3 reads TGTGCCAGCAGCTTAGGATACGGGACAGACAACACCGGGGAGCTGTTTTTT. The chain has TRBV7-9 and TRBJ2-2; 7 bases fit TRBD1. The CDR3 has 17 amino acids. The germline gives CDR1 SEHNR, CDR2 FQNEAQ (reference sequence). V lost 1 base and J lost 2; bases outside the gene matches: 7.

In this sample, this clonotype turned up many times. The chain links TRBV12-3 or TRBV12-4 to TRBJ1-4; 10 bases agree with TRBD1. The CDR3 is made up of 11 amino acids. Trimming removed 6 bases from V and 15 bases from J; junction bases left unmatched: 4. The CDR3 here is CASSPGTGVFF. The CDR3 DNA reads as TGTGCCAGCAGCCCCGGGACAGGGGTGTTTTTT.